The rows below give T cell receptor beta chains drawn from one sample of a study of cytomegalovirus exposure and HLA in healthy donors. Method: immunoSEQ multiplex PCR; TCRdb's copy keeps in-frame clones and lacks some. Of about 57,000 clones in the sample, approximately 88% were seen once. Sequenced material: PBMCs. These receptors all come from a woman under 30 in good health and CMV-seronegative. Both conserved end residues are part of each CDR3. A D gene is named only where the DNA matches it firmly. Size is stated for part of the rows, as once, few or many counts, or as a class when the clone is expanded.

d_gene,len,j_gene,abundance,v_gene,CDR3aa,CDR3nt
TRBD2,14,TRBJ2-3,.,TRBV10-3,CATVTSGGSDTQYF,TGTGCCACTGTGACTAGCGGGGGCTCAGATACGCAGTATTTT
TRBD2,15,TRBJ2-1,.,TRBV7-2,CASSSRGSSYNEQFF,TGTGCCAGCAGTTCGCGGGGGTCCTCCTACAATGAGCAGTTCTTC
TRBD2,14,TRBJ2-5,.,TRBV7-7,CASSPGLAAETQYF,TGTGCCAGCAGCCCGGGACTAGCGGCGGAGACCCAGTACTTC
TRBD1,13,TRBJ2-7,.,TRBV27,CASSWDSTYEQYF,TGTGCCAGCAGCTGGGACAGCACCTACGAGCAGTACTTC
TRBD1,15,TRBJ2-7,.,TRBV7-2,CASSFSGTDFYEQYF,TGTGCCAGCAGCTTTTCCGGGACAGATTTCTACGAGCAGTACTTC
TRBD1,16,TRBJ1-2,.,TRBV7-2,CASSAGTGRTRSGYTF,TGTGCCAGCAGCGCGGGGACAGGCAGAACCCGGAGTGGCTACACCTTC
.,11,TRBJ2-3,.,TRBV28,CASSPADTQYF,TGTGCCAGCAGCCCGGCAGATACGCAGTATTTT
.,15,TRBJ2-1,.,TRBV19,CASRRGGLEGNEQFF,TGTGCCAGTAGGAGGGGGGGGCTCGAAGGCAATGAGCAGTTCTTC
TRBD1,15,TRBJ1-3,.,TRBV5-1,CASFRDRLAGNTIYF,TGCGCCAGCTTCCGGGACAGGTTGGCTGGAAACACCATATATTTT
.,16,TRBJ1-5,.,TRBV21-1,CASSKADSYSNQPQHF,TGTGCCAGCAGCAAAGCGGACTCATATAGCAATCAGCCCCAGCATTTT
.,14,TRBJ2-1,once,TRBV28,CASSPLAETNEQFF,TGTGCCAGCAGCCCACTAGCTGAGACCAATGAGCAGTTCTTC
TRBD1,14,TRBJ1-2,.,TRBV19,CASSPGQGDYGYTF,TGTGCCAGTAGCCCGGGACAGGGAGACTATGGCTACACCTTC
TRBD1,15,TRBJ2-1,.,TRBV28,CASTSRDRGWGSGFF,TGTGCCAGCACCAGCCGGGACAGGGGTTGGGGGTCAGGGTTCTTC
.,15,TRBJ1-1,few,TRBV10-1,CASSRGEGLNTEAFF,TGCGCCAGCAGTCGTGGGGAGGGGCTGAACACTGAAGCTTTCTTT
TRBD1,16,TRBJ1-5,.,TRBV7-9,CASSSGTGYSNQPQHF,TGTGCCAGCAGCTCGGGGACAGGGTATAGCAATCAGCCCCAGCATTTT
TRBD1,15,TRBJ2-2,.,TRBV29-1,CSVETGASGGGELFF,TGCAGCGTCGAAACAGGGGCGAGCGGCGGCGGGGAGCTGTTTTTT
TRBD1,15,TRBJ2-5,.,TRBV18,CASSPGQGRGETQYF,TGTGCCAGCTCACCCGGACAGGGTCGGGGAGAGACCCAGTACTTC
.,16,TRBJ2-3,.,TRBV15,CATSRAPTGLGDTQYF,TGTGCCACCAGCAGAGCACCGACGGGACTTGGAGATACGCAGTATTTT
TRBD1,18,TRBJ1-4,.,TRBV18,CASSDAPATGGGGEKLFF,TGTGCCAGCTCCGACGCTCCCGCGACAGGGGGCGGTGGCGAAAAACTGTTTTTT
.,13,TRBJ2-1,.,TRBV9,CASSVGGFDEQFF,TGTGCCAGCAGCGTAGGAGGATTTGATGAGCAGTTCTTC
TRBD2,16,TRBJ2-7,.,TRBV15,CATSRETSGNPGEQYF,TGTGCCACCAGCCGCGAGACTAGCGGGAACCCAGGGGAGCAGTACTTC
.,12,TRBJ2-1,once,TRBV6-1,CASSDGTDEQFF,TGTGCCAGCAGTGACGGCACAGATGAGCAGTTCTTC
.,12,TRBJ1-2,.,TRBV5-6,CASSKDSYGYTF,TGTGCCAGCAGCAAGGACAGCTATGGCTACACCTTC
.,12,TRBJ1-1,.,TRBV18,CASSQRTHEAFF,TGTGCCAGCTCACAAAGGACTCACGAAGCTTTCTTT
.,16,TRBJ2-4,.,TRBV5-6,CASSLGSRRGQHIQYF,TGTGCCAGCAGCTTGGGGTCCCGAAGGGGACAACACATTCAGTACTTC
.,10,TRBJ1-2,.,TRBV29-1,CSVMTDGYTF,TGCAGCGTTATGACAGATGGCTACACCTTC
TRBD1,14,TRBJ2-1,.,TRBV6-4,CASSEGTGGNEQFF,TGTGCCAGCAGTGAGGGGACAGGGGGCAATGAGCAGTTCTTC
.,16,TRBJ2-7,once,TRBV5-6,CASSLEGHESSYEQYF,TGTGCCAGCAGCTTGGAGGGGCATGAGAGCTCCTACGAGCAGTACTTC
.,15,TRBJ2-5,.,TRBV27,CASSLYSTAQETQYF,TGTGCCAGCAGTTTATATAGCACGGCCCAAGAGACCCAGTACTTC
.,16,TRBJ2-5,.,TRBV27,CASSSTHREVKETQYF,TGTGCCAGCAGTTCTACACACAGGGAAGTAAAAGAGACCCAGTACTTC
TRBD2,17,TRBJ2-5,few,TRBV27,CASKISASGGARETQYF,TGTGCCAGCAAAATTTCGGCTAGCGGGGGGGCGAGAGAGACCCAGTACTTC
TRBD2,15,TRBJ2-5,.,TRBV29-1,CSVQRASGRQETQYF,TGCAGCGTCCAAAGGGCTAGCGGACGCCAAGAGACCCAGTACTTC
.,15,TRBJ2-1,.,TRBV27,CASSTLLRAYNEQFF,TGTGCCAGCAGTACCCTTTTGAGGGCTTACAATGAGCAGTTCTTC
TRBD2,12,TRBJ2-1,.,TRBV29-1,CSVGQREGRRFF,TGCAGCGTTGGCCAGCGGGAGGGCCGGCGGTTCTTC
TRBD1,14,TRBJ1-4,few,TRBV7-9,CASNKGQTNEKLFF,TGTGCCAGCAACAAGGGACAGACGAATGAAAAACTGTTTTTT
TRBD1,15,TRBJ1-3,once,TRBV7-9,CASSLGGQAGNTIYF,TGTGCCAGCAGCTTAGGGGGACAGGCTGGAAACACCATATATTTT
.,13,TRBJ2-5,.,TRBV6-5,CASSRQQGRTQYF,TGTGCCAGCAGCAGGCAACAGGGTCGGACCCAGTACTTC
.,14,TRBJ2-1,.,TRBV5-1,CASSLGQGIGEQFF,TGCGCCAGCAGCTTGGGGCAGGGGATTGGTGAGCAGTTCTTC
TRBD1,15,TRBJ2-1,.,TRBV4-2,CASSQGQGTYNEQFF,TGTGCCAGCAGCCAAGGACAGGGCACCTACAATGAGCAGTTCTTC
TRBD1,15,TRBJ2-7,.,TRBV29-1,CSVEEGQGNPYEQYF,TGCAGCGTTGAAGAGGGACAGGGGAACCCCTACGAGCAGTACTTC
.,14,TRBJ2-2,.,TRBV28,CASSKGDNTGELFF,TGTGCCAGCAGTAAGGGAGACAACACCGGGGAGCTGTTTTTT
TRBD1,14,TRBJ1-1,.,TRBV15,CATSSLRTGAWAFF,TGTGCCACCAGCAGCCTAAGGACAGGGGCCTGGGCTTTCTTT
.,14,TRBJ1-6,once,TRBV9,CASSVETAASPLHF,TGTGCCAGCAGCGTAGAAACTGCGGCATCACCCCTCCACTTT
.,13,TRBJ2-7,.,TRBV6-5,CASTRPGVYEQYF,TGTGCCAGCACCCGCCCCGGGGTCTACGAGCAGTACTTC
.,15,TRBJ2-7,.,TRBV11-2,CASSLFGISSYEQYF,TGTGCCAGCAGCTTATTCGGGATCAGCTCCTACGAGCAGTACTTC
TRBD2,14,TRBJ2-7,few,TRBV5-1,CASSPGTSGIEQYF,TGCGCCAGCAGCCCTGGGACTAGCGGGATCGAGCAGTACTTC
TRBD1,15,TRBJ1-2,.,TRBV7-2,CASSLDFSGQGTYTF,TGTGCCAGCAGCTTAGATTTTAGCGGACAGGGGACATACACCTTC
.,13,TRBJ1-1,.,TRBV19,CASRYRMNTEAFF,TGTGCCAGTAGGTACAGAATGAACACTGAAGCTTTCTTT